The 13 T cell receptor beta chains below come from one sample, sequenced in a study of T-cell reconstitution after alpha-beta-depleted transplantation in children. Unique molecular identifiers were used to barcode this TCRbeta library. Via MiXCR, TCRdb re-called the PCR reads, giving one row per CDR3 protein. The sample shows some 840,000 distinct CDR3 sequences, 16% of them seen only once. The sequencing used PBMCs, mostly from graft donor cells, collected 360 days after TCRalphabeta/CD19-depleted stem cell transplant. The receptors derive from a male patient aged 5 to 17 who had a stem cell transplant for acute lymphoblastic leukemia, so the T cells may come from the graft donor.

This clonotype occurred a few times. The V call is TRBV6-2 or TRBV6-3, the J call TRBJ2-3, with D maybe TRBD1 (6 bases). V was pared by 6 bases and J by 2 bases, with 15 bases between. Germline CDR1 MNHEY, CDR2 SVGEGT. CDR3 length: 15 residues. The CDR3 loop reads CASRNPGTNTDTQYF. The CDR3 bases are TGTGCCAGCAGGAACCCCGGGACAAACACAGATACGCAGTATTTT.

The V gene is TRBV7-3, the J gene TRBJ2-7, with D tentatively TRBD2 (7 bases). V lost 5 bases to trimming and J lost 0 bases, with 17 bases between them. This CDR3 has 16 amino acids. Germline V CDR1 and CDR2: SGHTA, FQGTGA. The CDR3 is CASSLRGGPDSYEQYF. CDR3 bases: TGTGCCAGCAGCCTCCGCGGGGGCCCTGACTCCTACGAGCAGTACTTC.

The chain employs TRBV7-3 and TRBJ2-5, with 8 nucleotides matching TRBD1. With 5 bases clipped from V and 0 bases from J, the junction kept 8 bases outside the gene matches. CDR3 length: 16 amino acids. CDR1 and CDR2 (germline): SGHTA, FQGTGA. CDR3 sequence reads: CASSKWTGPYQETQYF. In DNA form, the CDR3 reads TGTGCCAGCAGCAAGTGGACAGGGCCGTACCAAGAGACCCAGTACTTC.

The rearrangement links TRBV5-1 to TRBJ1-4, with 11 bases aligning to TRBD1. Per the germline V gene, CDR1 is SGHRS and CDR2 is YFSETQ. V lost 3 bases to trimming and J lost 7 bases; unmatched junction nucleotides: 11. The CDR3 contains 17 residues. Here the CDR3 DNA reads TGCGCCAGCAGCTCGTCCCGGGACAGGGGGGGGATTGAAAAACTGTTTTTT. It yields the protein CASSSSRDRGGIEKLFF.

The chain joins TRBV29-1 to TRBJ1-1; D unclear. This CDR3 comprises 13 residues. Germline loops: CDR1 SQVTM, CDR2 ANQGSEA. With 3 bases removed from V and 3 bases from J, the gap between germline ends came to 11 bases. The CDR3 reads CSVDPREHTEAFF. The DNA for the CDR3 is TGCAGCGTTGATCCCCGGGAACACACTGAAGCTTTCTTT. Supplemented by reference TRBV29-1 and TRBJ1-1, the full variable domain reads SAVISQKPSRDICQRGTSLTIQCQVDSQVTMMFWYRQQPGQSLTLIATANQGSEATYESGFVIDKFPISRPNLTFSTLTVSNMSPEDSSIYLCSVDPREHTEAFFGQGTRLTVV.

This clonotype was detected a few times. The rearrangement uses TRBV12-3 or TRBV12-4 and TRBJ2-3, with D uncertain. V lost 2 bases and J lost 7, with 19 bases in between. The CDR3 length is 16 residues. In DNA form, the CDR3 reads TGTGCCAGCAGTTTACTAGGGTCTTCCCAAGGGAATACGCAGTATTTT. Protein product: CASSLLGSSQGNTQYF.

This chain uses TRBV30 with TRBJ2-1; D not resolved. CDR3 length: 12 amino acids. V was trimmed by 0 bases and J by 10 bases, leaving 10 bases between them. Germline V gene data show CDR1 as GTSNPN and CDR2 as SVGIG (reference sequence). The CDR3 sequence is CAWSVRPWEQFF. The CDR3, as DNA: TGTGCCTGGAGTGTACGTCCGTGGGAGCAGTTCTTC.

This clonotype was detected ten times or more. The V call is TRBV7-8, the J call TRBJ2-5; tentatively, D is TRBD1 (5 bases). Germline V lookup: CDR1 SGHVS, CDR2 FQNEAQ. The V and J ends lost 2 bases and 2 bases respectively, with 12 bases between them. The CDR3 contains 15 residues. As DNA, the CDR3 is TGTGCCAGCAGCTTAAGCGCGACAGTGCAAGAGACCCAGTACTTC. Its translation: CASSLSATVQETQYF.

The chain combines TRBV20-1 with TRBJ2-2, with D maybe TRBD1 (5 bases). This CDR3 contains 16 residues. Germline V lookup: CDR1 DFQATT, CDR2 SNEGSKA (reference sequence). V was shortened by 3 bases and J by 3 bases, with 17 bases between the two germline ends. CDR3 DNA: TGCAGTGCTAGGCGTACAGGCCAAAAGGACACCGGGGAGCTGTTTTTT. Amino acids: CSARRTGQKDTGELFF.

This clonotype was counted many times. The chain is built from TRBV29-1 and TRBJ2-5, with 13 bases identical to TRBD2. Germline loops: CDR1 SQVTM, CDR2 ANQGSEA. V shed 2 bases and J 1 base; nucleotides not matched to a gene: 7. The CDR3 sequence is 17 residues long. CDR3 residues: CSVEPRTSGSPQETQYF. The CDR3 DNA is TGCAGCGTTGAACCCCGGACTAGCGGGAGCCCCCAAGAGACCCAGTACTTC.

This clonotype was seen only a few times. The chain has TRBV18 and TRBJ2-7; TRBD1 is a possible D gene (6 bases). Germline CDR1 is KGHSH and CDR2 is LQKENI. CDR3 size: 17 residues. Trimming cost V 2 bases and J 5 bases, with 22 bases left between them. As DNA, the CDR3 is TGTGCCAGCTCACCAACCAGTATCCGGACGGACAGCCACGAGCAGTACTTC. This translates into CASSPTSIRTDSHEQYF.

Many counts were recorded for this clonotype. The chain uses TRBV15 and TRBJ2-1, with D unclear. Germline assignment: CDR1 LNHNV and CDR2 YYDKDF (reference sequence). Between the trimmed V and J ends, which lost 8 bases and 9 bases, there was a span of 11 bases. CDR3 length: 11 amino acids. As DNA, the CDR3 is TGTGCCACCCGAGCTGGTGGTGAGCAGTTCTTC. This gives the protein CATRAGGEQFF.

The chain has TRBV11-2 and TRBJ2-3; D possibly matches TRBD1 or TRBD2 (5 bases each). Trimming left V 6 bases short and J 7 bases short, with 20 bases between. CDR1 is SGHAT and CDR2 is FQNNGV in the germline V gene. This CDR3 has 15 amino acids. This chain's CDR3 is CASRAPGRVYNTQYF. The CDR3 DNA follows: TGTGCCAGCAGAGCTCCAGGGCGGGTATATAATACGCAGTATTTT.